This TCR beta chain was found in a study of monozygotic twins with inflammatory bowel disease. Whole-study findings and limits: IBD patients carried less diverse TCRbeta repertoires (inverse Simpson) than healthy co-twins.

T cells were not sorted, and total RNA was isolated straight from whole blood. Generation of cDNA took place in eight separate reactions per sample. TCRalpha and TCRbeta cDNA underwent two nested PCRs of about 15 and 9 cycles. With the 5' RACE reads reprocessed, TCRdb shows one record per CDR3 protein and no DNA. In all, the sample yields 200,000 to 250,000 distinct CDR3 sequences. In the case of this clonotype: The antigen remains undetermined.

Germline V gene lookup returns CDR1 MGHRA and CDR2 YSYEKL. The length of the CDR3 is 14 residues. Sequencing input: blood. This chain connects TRBV4-1 to TRBJ1-2; TCRdb indicates TRBD1, and absent DNA this call remains unverified. The sequence came from a human donor with ulcerative colitis or Crohn's disease, or a healthy co-twin of an affected twin (not recorded which). The CDR3 here is CASSYTGGTGGYTF.